This is a list of T cell receptor beta chains from one sample in a study of CD8 T cells in Susac syndrome. TCRdb processed the immunoSEQ multiplex PCR reads anew with MiXCR; each CDR3 protein has one entry. The repertoire includes about 430,000 distinct CDR3 sequences, 85% to 90% of them detected once, and about 0.1% sits in the top ten. Sequencing input: CD8+ T cells from PBMCs. These receptors all stem from a human donor with multiple sclerosis. Each CDR3 is given with its conserved first and last residue. D genes are given only for firm matches. Clone size is shown for a subset of rows, as once, few, many or a class of expanded clone.

J	D	size	V	CDR3	DNA
TRBJ1-1	TRBD1	-	TRBV7-6	CASTAEGADTEAFF	TGTGCCAGCACCGCAGAGGGGGCGGACACTGAAGCTTTCTTT
TRBJ1-4	-	-	TRBV25-1	CASSDRSLEGSPLFF	TGTGCCAGCAGTGATCGGTCGTTAGAGGGGAGTCCCCTGTTTTTT
TRBJ1-3	-	-	TRBV28	CASSSRWDGNTIYF	TGTGCCAGCAGTTCGAGATGGGATGGAAACACCATATATTTT
TRBJ2-1	-	-	TRBV9	CASSFRRVGNEQFF	TGTGCCAGCAGCTTCCGGCGGGTGGGGAATGAGCAGTTCTTC
TRBJ1-1	-	-	TRBV3-1	CASSPHGGKSEAFF	TGTGCCAGCAGCCCCCATGGGGGTAAGAGTGAAGCTTTCTTT
TRBJ2-1	TRBD1	-	TRBV19	CASSMDRVRQFF	TGTGCCAGTAGTATGGACAGGGTGAGGCAGTTCTTC
TRBJ1-5	-	-	TRBV27	CASSLWGPNNQPQHF	TGTGCCAGCAGTTTATGGGGGCCGAACAATCAGCCCCAGCATTTT
TRBJ2-7	-	-	TRBV6-1	CASYGYRSYEQYF	TGTGCCAGCTACGGGTACCGCTCCTACGAGCAGTACTTC
TRBJ1-5	-	-	TRBV19	CATKYSEHSNQPQHF	TGTGCCACCAAATACTCGGAGCATAGCAATCAGCCCCAGCATTTT
TRBJ2-4	-	-	TRBV7-2	CASSLTLAKNIQYF	TGTGCCAGCAGTCTGACACTAGCCAAAAACATTCAGTACTTC
TRBJ2-7	TRBD1	-	TRBV27	CASSLTGQGAHEQYF	TGTGCCAGCAGCTTAACGGGACAGGGGGCCCACGAGCAGTACTTC
TRBJ2-7	-	-	TRBV2	CASLGTGSYEQYF	TGTGCCAGCCTTGGGACCGGCTCCTACGAGCAGTACTTC
TRBJ2-7	-	-	TRBV12-3/TRBV12-4	CASSLSDFTYEQYF	TGTGCCAGCAGTTTATCAGACTTCACCTACGAGCAGTACTTC
TRBJ2-5	-	few	TRBV11-2	CASSRIVGAGAQYF	TGTGCCAGCAGCCGAATAGTAGGGGCCGGGGCCCAGTACTTC
TRBJ2-3	TRBD2	-	TRBV2	CASSGSGDYTDTQYF	TGTGCCAGCAGTGGGTCCGGGGACTACACAGATACGCAGTATTTT
TRBJ1-1	-	-	TRBV4-2	CASSQLAGMNTEAFF	TGTGCCAGCAGCCAATTAGCAGGCATGAACACTGAAGCTTTCTTT
TRBJ1-5	-	-	TRBV5-5	CASSVQGGHQPQHF	TGTGCCAGCAGCGTTCAGGGTGGGCATCAGCCCCAGCATTTT
TRBJ1-1	-	-	TRBV20-1	CSARTTGRTEAFF	TGCAGTGCTAGAACAACAGGGAGAACTGAAGCTTTCTTT